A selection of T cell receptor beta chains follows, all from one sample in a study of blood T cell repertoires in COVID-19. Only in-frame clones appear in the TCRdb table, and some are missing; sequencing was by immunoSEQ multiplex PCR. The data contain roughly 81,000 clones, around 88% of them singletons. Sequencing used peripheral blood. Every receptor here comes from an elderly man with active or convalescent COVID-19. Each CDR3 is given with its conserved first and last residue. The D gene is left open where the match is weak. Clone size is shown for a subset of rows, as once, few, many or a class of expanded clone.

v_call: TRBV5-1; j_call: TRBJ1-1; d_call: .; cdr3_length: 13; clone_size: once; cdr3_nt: TGCGCCAGCAGCTTCGGACAGATACCTGAAGCTTTCTTT; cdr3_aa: CASSFGQIPEAFF
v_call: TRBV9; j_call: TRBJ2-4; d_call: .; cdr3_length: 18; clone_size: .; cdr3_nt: TGTGCCAGCAGCGCAGGGACAAACGCGGATCTAGCCAAAAACATTCAGTACTTC; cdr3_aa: CASSAGTNADLAKNIQYF
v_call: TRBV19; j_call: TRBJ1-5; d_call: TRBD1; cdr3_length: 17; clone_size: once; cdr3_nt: TGTGCCAGTAGTATATGGATCTCACAGGGGCTTAGGGAGCCCCAGCATTTT; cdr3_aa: CASSIWISQGLREPQHF
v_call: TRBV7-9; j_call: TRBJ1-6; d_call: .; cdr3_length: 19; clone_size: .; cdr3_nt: TGTGCCAGCAGCCCAAGAAAGACAGGCCTCCTATCTTATAATTCACCCCTCCACTTT; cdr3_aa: CASSPRKTGLLSYNSPLHF
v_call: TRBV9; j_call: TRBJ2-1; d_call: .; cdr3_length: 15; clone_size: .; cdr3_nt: TGTGCCAGCAGCGAAGCGGTGGGCTACACAAATGAGCAGTTCTTC; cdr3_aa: CASSEAVGYTNEQFF
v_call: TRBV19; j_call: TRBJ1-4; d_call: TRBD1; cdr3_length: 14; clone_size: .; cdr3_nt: TGTGCCAGTAGTCACGGGACAGGGGCTGAAAAACTGTTTTTT; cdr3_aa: CASSHGTGAEKLFF
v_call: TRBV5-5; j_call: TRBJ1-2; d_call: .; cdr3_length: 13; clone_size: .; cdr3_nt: TGTGCCAGCAGCTTACAGGAAATCTATGGCTACACCTTC; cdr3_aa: CASSLQEIYGYTF
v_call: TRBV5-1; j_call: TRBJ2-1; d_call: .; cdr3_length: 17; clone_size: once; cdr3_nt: TGCGCCAGCAGCCCGGGAAGTTTGGCGGCCTCTTGGAATGAGCAGTTCTTC; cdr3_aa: CASSPGSLAASWNEQFF
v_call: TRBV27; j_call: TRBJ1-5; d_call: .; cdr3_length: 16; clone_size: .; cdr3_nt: TGTGCCAGCAGTTTATGGGGCAGAGTTAGCAATCAGCCCCAGCATTTT; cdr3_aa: CASSLWGRVSNQPQHF
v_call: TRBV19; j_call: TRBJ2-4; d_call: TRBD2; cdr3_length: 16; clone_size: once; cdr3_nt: TGTGCCAGTAGCCAACTGTTAGCGGGAGGGCCGGGGATTCAGTACTTC; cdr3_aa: CASSQLLAGGPGIQYF
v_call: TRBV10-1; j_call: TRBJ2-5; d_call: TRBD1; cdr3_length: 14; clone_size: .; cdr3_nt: TGCGCCAGCAGTGCTGACAGGGTGGAAGAGACCCAGTACTTC; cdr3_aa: CASSADRVEETQYF
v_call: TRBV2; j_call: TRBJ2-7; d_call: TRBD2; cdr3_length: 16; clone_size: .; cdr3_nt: TGTGCCAGCACGGAAGTAGGGCAGGGCGGGAGAGGGGAGCAGTACTTC; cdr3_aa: CASTEVGQGGRGEQYF
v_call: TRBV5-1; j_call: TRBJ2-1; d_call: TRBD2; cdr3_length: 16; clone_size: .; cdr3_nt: TGCGCCAGCAGGGACGGTCCGGGGGGTGCCCACAATGAGCAGTTCTTC; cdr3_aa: CASRDGPGGAHNEQFF
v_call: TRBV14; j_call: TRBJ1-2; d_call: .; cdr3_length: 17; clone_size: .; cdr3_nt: TGTGCCAGCAGCCAGGGAGGGGGTCATCGTTCTAACTATGGCTACACCTTC; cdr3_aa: CASSQGGGHRSNYGYTF
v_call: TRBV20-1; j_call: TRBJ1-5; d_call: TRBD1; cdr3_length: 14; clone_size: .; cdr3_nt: TGCAGTGCTAGTCGGGACAGCTACAATCAGCCCCAGCATTTT; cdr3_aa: CSASRDSYNQPQHF
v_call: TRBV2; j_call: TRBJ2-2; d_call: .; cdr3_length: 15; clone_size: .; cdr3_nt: TGTGCCAGCACCAGGGATTACCTGAACACCGGGGAGCTGTTTTTT; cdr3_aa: CASTRDYLNTGELFF
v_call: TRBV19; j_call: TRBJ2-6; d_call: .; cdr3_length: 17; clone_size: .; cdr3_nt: TGTGCCAGTAGTATAGATCTTTTGGGAGCTGGGGCCAACGTCCTGACTTTC; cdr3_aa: CASSIDLLGAGANVLTF
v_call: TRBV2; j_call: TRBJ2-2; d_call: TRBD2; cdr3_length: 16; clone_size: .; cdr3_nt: TGTGCCAGCAGTTTGCTAGCGGGCCCGAACACCGGGGAGCTGTTTTTT; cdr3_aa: CASSLLAGPNTGELFF
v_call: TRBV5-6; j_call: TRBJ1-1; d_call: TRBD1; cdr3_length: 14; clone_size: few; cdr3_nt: TGTGCCAGCAGCTGGACAGGATTATCCACTGAAGCTTTCTTT; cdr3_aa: CASSWTGLSTEAFF
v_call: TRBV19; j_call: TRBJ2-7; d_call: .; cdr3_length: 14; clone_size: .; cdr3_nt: TGTGCCAGTAGTCCGGGGGGACAACCGTACGAGCAGTACTTC; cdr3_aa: CASSPGGQPYEQYF
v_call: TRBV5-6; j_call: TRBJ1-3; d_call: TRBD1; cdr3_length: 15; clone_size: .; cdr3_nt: TGTGCCAGCAGCTCTTACAGGGGGGCTGGAAACACCATATATTTT; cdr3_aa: CASSSYRGAGNTIYF
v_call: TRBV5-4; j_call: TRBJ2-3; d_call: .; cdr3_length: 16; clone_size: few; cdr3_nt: TGTGCCAGCAGCGACAGGTGGACTAGTGGTTCAGATACGCAGTATTTT; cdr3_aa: CASSDRWTSGSDTQYF
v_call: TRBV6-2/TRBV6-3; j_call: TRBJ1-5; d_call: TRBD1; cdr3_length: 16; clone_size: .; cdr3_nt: TGTGCCAGCAGTAACCGGGACAGGAGCGTCAATCAGCCCCAGCATTTT; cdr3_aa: CASSNRDRSVNQPQHF
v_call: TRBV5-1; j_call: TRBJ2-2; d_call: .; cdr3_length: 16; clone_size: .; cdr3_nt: TGCGCCAGCAGCCCCGAGCAGGGGCGTATCACCGGGGAGCTGTTTTTT; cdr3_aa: CASSPEQGRITGELFF
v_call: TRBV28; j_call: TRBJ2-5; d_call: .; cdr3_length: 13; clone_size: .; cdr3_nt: TGTGCCAGCACCGTACCCCCAGGAGAGACCCAGTACTTC; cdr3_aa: CASTVPPGETQYF
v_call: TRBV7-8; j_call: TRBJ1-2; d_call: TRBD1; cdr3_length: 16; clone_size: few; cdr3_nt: TGTGCCAGCAGCTTAGGGGGGACAGGGAGGGGCCCTGGCTACACCTTC; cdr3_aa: CASSLGGTGRGPGYTF
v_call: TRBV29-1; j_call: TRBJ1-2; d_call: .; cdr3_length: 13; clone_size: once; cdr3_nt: TGCAGCGTCATGGACAGACGGAACTATGGCTACACCTTC; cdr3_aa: CSVMDRRNYGYTF
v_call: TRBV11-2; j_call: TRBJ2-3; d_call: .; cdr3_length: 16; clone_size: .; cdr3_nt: TGTGCCAGCAGCTTAATACAGAGCAGGGCCACAGATACGCAGTATTTT; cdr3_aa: CASSLIQSRATDTQYF
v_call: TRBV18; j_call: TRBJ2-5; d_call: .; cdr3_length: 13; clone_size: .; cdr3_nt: TGTGCCAGCTCACCCCGACAGCAAGAGACCCAGTACTTC; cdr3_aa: CASSPRQQETQYF
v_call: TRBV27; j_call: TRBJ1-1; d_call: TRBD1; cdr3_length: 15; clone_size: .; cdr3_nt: TGTGCCAGCATTCCGACCGGGACAGGTAACACTGAAGCTTTCTTT; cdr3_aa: CASIPTGTGNTEAFF